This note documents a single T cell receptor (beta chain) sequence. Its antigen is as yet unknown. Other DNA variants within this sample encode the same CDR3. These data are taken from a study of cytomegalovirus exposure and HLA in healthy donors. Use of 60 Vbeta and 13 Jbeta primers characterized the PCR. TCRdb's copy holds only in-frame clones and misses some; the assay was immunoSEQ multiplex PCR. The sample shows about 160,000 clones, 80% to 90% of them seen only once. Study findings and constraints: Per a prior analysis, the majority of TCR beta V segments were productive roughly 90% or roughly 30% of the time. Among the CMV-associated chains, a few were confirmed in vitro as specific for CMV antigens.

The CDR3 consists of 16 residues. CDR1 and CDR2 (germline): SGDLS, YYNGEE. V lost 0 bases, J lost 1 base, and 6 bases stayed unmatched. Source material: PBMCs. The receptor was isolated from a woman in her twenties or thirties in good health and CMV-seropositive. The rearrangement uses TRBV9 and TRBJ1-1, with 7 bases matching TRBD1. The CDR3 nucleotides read TGTGCCAGCAGCGTAGGGGCAGGGGGAGGGAACACTGAAGCTTTCTTT. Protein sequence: CASSVGAGGGNTEAFF.